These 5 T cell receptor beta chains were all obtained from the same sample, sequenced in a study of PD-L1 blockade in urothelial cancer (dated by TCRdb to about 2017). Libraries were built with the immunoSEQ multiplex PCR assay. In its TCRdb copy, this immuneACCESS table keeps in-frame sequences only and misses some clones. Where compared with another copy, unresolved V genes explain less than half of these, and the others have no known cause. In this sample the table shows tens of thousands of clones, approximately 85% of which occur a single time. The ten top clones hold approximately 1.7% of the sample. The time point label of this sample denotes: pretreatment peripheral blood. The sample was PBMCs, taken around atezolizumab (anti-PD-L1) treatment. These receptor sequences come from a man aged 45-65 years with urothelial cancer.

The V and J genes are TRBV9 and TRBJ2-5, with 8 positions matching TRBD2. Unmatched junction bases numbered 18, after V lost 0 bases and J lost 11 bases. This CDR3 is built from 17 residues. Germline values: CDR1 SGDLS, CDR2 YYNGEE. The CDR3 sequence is CASSVGDILAGSYGQYF. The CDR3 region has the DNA TGTGCCAGCAGCGTAGGGGATATCCTAGCGGGCAGTTACGGGCAGTACTTC.

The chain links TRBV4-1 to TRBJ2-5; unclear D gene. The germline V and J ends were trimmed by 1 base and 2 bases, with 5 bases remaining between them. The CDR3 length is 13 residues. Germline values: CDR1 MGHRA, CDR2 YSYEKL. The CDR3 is CASSQAQQETQYF. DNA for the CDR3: TGCGCCAGCAGCCAAGCACAACAAGAGACCCAGTACTTC.

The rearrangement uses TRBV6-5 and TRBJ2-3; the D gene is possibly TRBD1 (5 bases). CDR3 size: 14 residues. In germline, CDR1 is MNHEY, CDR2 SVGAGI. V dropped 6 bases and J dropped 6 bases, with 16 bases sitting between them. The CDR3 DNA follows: TGTGCCAGCAGAGGGGCTCCCCCGGCCGATACGCAGTATTTT. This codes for CASRGAPPADTQYF.

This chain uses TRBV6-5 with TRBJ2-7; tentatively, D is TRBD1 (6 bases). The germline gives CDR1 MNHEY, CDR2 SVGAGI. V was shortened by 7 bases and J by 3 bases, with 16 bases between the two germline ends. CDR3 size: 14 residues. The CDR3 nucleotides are TGTGCCAGCACCCCAGGCACAGGGATCTACGAGCAGTACTTC. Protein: CASTPGTGIYEQYF.

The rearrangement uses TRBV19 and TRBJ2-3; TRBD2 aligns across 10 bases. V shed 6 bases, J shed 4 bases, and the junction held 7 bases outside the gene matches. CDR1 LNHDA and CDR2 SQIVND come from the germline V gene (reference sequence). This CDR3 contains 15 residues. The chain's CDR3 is CASSRTSGIPDTQYF. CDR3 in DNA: TGTGCCAGTAGCCGGACTAGCGGCATCCCAGATACGCAGTATTTT. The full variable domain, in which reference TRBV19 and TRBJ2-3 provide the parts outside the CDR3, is DGGITQSPKYLFRKEGQNVTLSCEQNLNHDAMYWYRQDPGQGLRLIYYSQIVNDFQKGDIAEGYSVSREKKESFPLTVTSAQKNPTAFYLCASSRTSGIPDTQYFGPGTRLTVL.